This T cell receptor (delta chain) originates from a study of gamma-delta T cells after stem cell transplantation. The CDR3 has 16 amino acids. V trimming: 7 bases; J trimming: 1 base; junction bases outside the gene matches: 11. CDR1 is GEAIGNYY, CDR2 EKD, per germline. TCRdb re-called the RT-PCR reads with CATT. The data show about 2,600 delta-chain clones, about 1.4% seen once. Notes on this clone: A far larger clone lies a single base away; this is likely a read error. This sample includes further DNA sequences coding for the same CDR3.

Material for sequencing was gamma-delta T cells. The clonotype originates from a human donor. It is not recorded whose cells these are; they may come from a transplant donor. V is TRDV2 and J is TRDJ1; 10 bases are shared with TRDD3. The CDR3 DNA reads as TGTGCCTGCGACGACCTACTGGGGGATGCCACCGATAAACTCATCTTT. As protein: CACDDLLGDATDKLIF.